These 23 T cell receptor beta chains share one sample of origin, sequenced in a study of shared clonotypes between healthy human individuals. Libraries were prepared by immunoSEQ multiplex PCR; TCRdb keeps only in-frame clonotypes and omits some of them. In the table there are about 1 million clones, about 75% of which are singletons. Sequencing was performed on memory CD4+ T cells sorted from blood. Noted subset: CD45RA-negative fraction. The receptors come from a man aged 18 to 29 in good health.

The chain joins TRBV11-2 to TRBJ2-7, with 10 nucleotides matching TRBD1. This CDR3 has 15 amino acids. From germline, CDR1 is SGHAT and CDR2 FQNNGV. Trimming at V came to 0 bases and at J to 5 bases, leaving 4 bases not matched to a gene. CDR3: CASSLEDRGGNEQYF. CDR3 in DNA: TGTGCCAGCAGCTTAGAGGACAGGGGGGGTAACGAGCAGTACTTC.

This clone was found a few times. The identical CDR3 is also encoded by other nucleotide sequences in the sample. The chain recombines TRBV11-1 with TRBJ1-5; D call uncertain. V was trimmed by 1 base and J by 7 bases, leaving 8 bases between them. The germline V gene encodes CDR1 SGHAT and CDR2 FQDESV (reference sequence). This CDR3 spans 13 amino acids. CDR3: CASSLGEEQPQHF. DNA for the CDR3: TGTGCCAGCAGCTTAGGTGAGGAGCAGCCCCAGCATTTT.

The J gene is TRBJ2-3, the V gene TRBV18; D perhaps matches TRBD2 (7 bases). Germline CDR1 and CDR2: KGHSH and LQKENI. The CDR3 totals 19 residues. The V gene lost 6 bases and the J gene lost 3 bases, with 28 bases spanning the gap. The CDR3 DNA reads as TGTGCCAGCTCCCTCCAGGGGAGGGCTGGGACGCGGACGACAGATACGCAGTATTTT. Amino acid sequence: CASSLQGRAGTRTTDTQYF.

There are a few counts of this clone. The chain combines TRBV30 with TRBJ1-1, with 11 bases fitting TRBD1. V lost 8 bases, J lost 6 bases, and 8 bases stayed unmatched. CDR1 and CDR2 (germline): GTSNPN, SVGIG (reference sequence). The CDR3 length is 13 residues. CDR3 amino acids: CALGTGGFAEAFF. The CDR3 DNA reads TGTGCCCTCGGGACAGGGGGGTTTGCTGAAGCTTTCTTT. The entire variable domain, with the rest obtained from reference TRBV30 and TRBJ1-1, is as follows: SQTIHQWPATLVQPVGSPLSLECTVEGTSNPNLYWYRQAAGRGLQLLFYSVGIGQISSEVPQNLSASRPQDRQFILSSKKLLLSDSGFYLCALGTGGFAEAFFGQGTRLTVV.

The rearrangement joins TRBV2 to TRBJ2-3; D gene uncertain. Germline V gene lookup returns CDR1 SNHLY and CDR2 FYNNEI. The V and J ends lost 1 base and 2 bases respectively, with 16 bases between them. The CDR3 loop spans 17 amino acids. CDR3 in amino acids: CASSEGPPGHSTDTQYF. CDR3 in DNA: TGTGCCAGCAGTGAAGGTCCCCCGGGCCACTCCACAGATACGCAGTATTTT. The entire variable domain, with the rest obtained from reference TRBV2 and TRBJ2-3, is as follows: EPEVTQTPSHQVTQMGQEVILRCVPISNHLYFYWYRQILGQKVEFLVSFYNNEISEKSEIFDDQFSVERPDGSNFTLKIRSTKLEDSAMYFCASSEGPPGHSTDTQYFGPGTRLTVL.

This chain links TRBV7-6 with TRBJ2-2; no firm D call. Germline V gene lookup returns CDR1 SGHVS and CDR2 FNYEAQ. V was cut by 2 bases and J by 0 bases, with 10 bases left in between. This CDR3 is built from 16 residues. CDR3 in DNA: TGTGCCAGCAGCTTAAGAAGGGATTCGAACACCGGGGAGCTGTTTTTT. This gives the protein CASSLRRDSNTGELFF.

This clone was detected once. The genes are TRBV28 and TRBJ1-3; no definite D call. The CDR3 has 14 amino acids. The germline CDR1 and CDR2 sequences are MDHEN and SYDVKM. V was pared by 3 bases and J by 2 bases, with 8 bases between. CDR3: CASSFVRPGNTIYF. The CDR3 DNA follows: TGTGCCAGCAGTTTTGTAAGGCCTGGAAACACCATATATTTT. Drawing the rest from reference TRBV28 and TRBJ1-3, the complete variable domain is DVKVTQSSRYLVKRTGEKVFLECVQDMDHENMFWYRQDPGLGLRLIYFSYDVKMKEKGDIPEGYSVSREKKERFSLILESASTNQTSMYLCASSFVRPGNTIYFGEGSWLTVV.

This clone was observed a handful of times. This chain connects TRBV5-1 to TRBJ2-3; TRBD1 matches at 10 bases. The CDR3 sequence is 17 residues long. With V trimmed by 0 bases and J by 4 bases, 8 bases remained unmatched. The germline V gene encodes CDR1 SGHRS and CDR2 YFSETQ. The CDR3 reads CASSLGVRQGASDTQYF. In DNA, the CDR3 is TGCGCCAGCAGCTTGGGGGTTCGACAGGGGGCATCAGATACGCAGTATTTT.

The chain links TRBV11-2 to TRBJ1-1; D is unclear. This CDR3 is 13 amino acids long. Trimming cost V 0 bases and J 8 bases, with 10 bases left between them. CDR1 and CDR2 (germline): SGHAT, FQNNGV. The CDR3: CASSLDRAVEAFF. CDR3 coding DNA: TGTGCCAGCAGCTTAGATCGGGCGGTCGAAGCTTTCTTT.

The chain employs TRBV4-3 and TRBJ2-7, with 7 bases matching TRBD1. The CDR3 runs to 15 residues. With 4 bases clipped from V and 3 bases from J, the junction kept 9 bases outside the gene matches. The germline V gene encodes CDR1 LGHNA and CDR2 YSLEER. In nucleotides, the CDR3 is TGCGCCAGCAGCCTCGGACAGACAGGGAGCTACGAGCAGTACTTC. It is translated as CASSLGQTGSYEQYF.

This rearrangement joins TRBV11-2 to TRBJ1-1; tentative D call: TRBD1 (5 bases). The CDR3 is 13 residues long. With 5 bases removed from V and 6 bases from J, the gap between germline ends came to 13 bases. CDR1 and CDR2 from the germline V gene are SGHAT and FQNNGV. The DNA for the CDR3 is TGTGCCAGCAGCCTCCGGAGGGGTCCTGAAGCTTTCTTT. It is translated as CASSLRRGPEAFF.

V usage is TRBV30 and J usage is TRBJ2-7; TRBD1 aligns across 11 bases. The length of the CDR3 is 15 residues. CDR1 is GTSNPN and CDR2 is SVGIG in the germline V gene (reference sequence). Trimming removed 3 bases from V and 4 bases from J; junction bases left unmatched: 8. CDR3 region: CAWSTSGTGGYEQYF. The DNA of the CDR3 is TGTGCCTGGAGCACTTCCGGGACAGGGGGATACGAGCAGTACTTC.

CDR3 nucleotide sequence: TGTGCCTGGAGCCCGCCCCGGGGGGCGATGGGGGAGCTGTTTTTT. Its translation: CAWSPPRGAMGELFF. The chain combines TRBV30 with TRBJ2-2; D is perhaps TRBD2 (7 bases). Germline V lookup: CDR1 GTSNPN, CDR2 SVGIG (reference sequence). The V end lost 3 bases, the J end lost 8 bases, and 19 bases lay between the germline ends. This CDR3 spans 15 amino acids.

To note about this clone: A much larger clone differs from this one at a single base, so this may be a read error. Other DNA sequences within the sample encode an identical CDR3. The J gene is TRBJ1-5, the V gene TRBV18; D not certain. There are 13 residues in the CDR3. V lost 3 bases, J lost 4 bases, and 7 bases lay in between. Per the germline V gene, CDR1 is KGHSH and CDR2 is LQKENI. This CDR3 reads CASSPDQNQPQHF. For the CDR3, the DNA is TGTGCCAGCTCACCGGACCAGAATCAGCCCCAGCATTTT. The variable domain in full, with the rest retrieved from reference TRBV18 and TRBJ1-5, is NAGVMQNPRHLVRRRGQEARLRCSPMKGHSHVYWYRQLPEEGLKFMVYLQKENIIDESGMPKERFSAEFPKEGPSILRIQQVVRGDSAAYFCASSPDQNQPQHFGDGTRLSIL.

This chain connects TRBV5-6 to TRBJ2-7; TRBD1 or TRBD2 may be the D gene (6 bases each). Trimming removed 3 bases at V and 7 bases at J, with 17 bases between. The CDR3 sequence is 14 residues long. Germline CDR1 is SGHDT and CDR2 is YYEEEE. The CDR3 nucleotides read TGTGCCAGCAGCTCCGGGGGCCCCCCGCGGGAGCAGTACTTC. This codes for CASSSGGPPREQYF.

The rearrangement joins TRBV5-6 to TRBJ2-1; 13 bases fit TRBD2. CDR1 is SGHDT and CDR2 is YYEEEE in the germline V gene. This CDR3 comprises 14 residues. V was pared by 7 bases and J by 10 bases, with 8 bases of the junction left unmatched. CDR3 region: CASYRTSGRIEQFF. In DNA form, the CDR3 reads TGTGCCAGCTATAGGACTAGCGGGAGAATCGAGCAGTTCTTC. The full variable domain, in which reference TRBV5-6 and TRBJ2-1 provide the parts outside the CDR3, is DAGVTQSPTHLIKTRGQQVTLRCSPKSGHDTVSWYQQALGQGPQFIFQYYEEEERQRGNFPDRFSGHQFPNYSSELNVNALLLGDSALYLCASYRTSGRIEQFFGPGTRLTVL.

As DNA, the CDR3 is TGCGCCAGCAGCCCCTTGGGGGGGCCGACAGATACGCAGTATTTT. It specifies CASSPLGGPTDTQYF. This chain uses TRBV5-1 with TRBJ2-3; D is possibly TRBD2 (7 bases). Trimming cost V 4 bases and J 3 bases, with 15 bases left between them. The CDR3 loop spans 15 amino acids. The germline V gene encodes CDR1 SGHRS and CDR2 YFSETQ.

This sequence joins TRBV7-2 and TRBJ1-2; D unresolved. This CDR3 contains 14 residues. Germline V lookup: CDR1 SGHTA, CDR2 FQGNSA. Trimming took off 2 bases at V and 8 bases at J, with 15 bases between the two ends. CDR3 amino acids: CASSLPGNFYGYTF. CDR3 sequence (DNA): TGTGCCAGCAGCTTACCTGGGAACTTCTACGGCTACACCTTC.

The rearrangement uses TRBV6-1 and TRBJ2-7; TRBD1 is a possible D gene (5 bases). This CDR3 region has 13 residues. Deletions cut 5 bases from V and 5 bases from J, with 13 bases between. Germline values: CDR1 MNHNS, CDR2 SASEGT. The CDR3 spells CASSNQGHHEQYF. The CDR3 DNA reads TGTGCCAGCAGTAATCAGGGCCACCACGAGCAGTACTTC.

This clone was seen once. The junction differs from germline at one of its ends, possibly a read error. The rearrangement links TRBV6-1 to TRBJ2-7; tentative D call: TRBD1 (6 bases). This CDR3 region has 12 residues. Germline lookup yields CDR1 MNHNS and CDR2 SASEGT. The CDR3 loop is CASSVDFVGTRF. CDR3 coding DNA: TGTGCCAGCAGTGTAGATTTCGTGGGGACACGCTTC.

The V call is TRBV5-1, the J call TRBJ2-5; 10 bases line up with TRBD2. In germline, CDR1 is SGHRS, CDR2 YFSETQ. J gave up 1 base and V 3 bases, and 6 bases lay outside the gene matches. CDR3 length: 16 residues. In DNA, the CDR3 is TGCGCCAGCAGCTCCCGGACTAGCGGCCTCCAAGAGACCCAGTACTTC. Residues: CASSSRTSGLQETQYF.

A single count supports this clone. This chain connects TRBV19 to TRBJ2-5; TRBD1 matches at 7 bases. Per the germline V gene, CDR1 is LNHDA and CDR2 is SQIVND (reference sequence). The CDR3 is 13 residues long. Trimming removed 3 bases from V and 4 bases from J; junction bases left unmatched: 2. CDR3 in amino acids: CASSMTGRETQYF. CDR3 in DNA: TGTGCCAGTAGTATGACAGGGCGAGAGACCCAGTACTTC.

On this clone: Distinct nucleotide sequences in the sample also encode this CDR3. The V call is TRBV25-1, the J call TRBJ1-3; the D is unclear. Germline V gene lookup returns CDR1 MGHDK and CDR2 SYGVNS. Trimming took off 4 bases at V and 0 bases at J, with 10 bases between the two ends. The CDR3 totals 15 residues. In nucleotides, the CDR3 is TGTGCCAGCAGTGTCGGGCCTTCCTCTGGAAACACCATATATTTT. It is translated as CASSVGPSSGNTIYF.